This TCR beta chain was captured in a study of cytomegalovirus exposure and HLA in healthy donors. At the level of the study: Tens of millions of unique TCR sequences came from HLA-typed donors in an early release.

60 Vbeta and 13 Jbeta primers were used in PCR. TCRdb keeps only in-frame clones here, not all; method: immunoSEQ multiplex PCR. The sample lists 110,000 to 150,000 clones, more than 7.5% occurring once. This clone was seen more than once but under ten times. The receptor was derived from a man in his fifties or sixties in good health and CMV-seronegative. The sample consisted of PBMCs.

The CDR3 DNA follows: TGTGCCAGCTCACCTGGCCAGGGACTAGCGGGGGGAACCACAGATACGCAGTATTTT. It is translated as CASSPGQGLAGGTTDTQYF. The chain combines TRBV18 with TRBJ2-3; 15 nucleotides agree with TRBD2. Trimming took 3 bases from V and 2 from J; bases not matched to a gene: 9. The CDR3 loop spans 19 amino acids. The germline gives CDR1 KGHSH, CDR2 LQKENI.